The clone carrying this T cell receptor (beta chain) was recorded a few times. Its antigen is undetermined. Relative to the germline gene, one junction end is altered; a read error may explain this. CD8+CD57+ cell expansion had been shown by flow cytometry in patients chosen for sequencing. The sample is drawn from a study of CD8+CD57+ T cells in acquired aplastic anemia. Study conclusions and caveats: Patients and controls shared 25 to 30 CD8+ CDR3 sequences, which appeared highly expressed in patients and within their immunodominant clones.

The TCR beta profiling, which covered VDJ combination and CDR3 sequence, was carried out using genomic DNA as the template. Each CDR3 protein is one row after TCRdb ran MiXCR on the reads. Here the sample spans roughly 180,000 distinct CDR3 sequences, 48% being singletons. The CDR3 consists of 19 residues. Germline-derived CDR1 and CDR2 are SGHAT and FQNNGV. V and J are TRBV11-2 and TRBJ1-5, with a possible D match to TRBD1 (5 bases). This TCR derives from a human donor with aplastic anemia. The sequenced sample was sorted CD4+, CD8+, or CD8+CD57+ T cells (not recorded which) from PBMCs. The CDR3 nucleotides are TGTGCCGGCAGCTTGGGGTTTGGTCGTCGCGGGGGAATGAATCAGCCCCAGCATTTT. Its protein product is CAGSLGFGRRGGMNQPQHF.